This entry lists 27 T cell receptor beta chains sequenced from one sample in a study of shared clonotypes between healthy human individuals. Assay: immunoSEQ multiplex PCR; the TCRdb copy retains only in-frame clones and omits some. The profile shows a few million clones, more than 80% of them singletons. The specimen was naive CD4+ T cells from PBMCs. Subset of the sample: CD45RA+ positively selected. These receptors came from a man between 18 and 29 years old in good health. Some clones in this sample may be carry-over from other donors' samples.

This chain links TRBV25-1 with TRBJ1-5; TRBD1 is a possible D gene (5 bases). CDR1 is MGHDK, CDR2 SYGVNS, per germline. Trimming cost V 2 bases and J 6 bases, with 11 bases left between them. There are 14 residues in the CDR3. In DNA form, the CDR3 reads TGTGCCAGCAGTGAACCCGGGGCAGGTCAGCCCCAGCATTTT. It specifies CASSEPGAGQPQHF.

The V gene is TRBV4-1, the J gene TRBJ1-3; D might be TRBD1 (5 bases). The CDR3 is 14 amino acids. Germline CDR1 and CDR2: MGHRA and YSYEKL. With 2 bases removed from V and 1 base from J, the gap between germline ends came to 6 bases. CDR3 region: CASSQQGSGNTIYF. The DNA for the CDR3 is TGCGCCAGCAGCCAACAGGGATCTGGAAACACCATATATTTT.

CDR3 sequence: CSVGTVYTDTQYF. Written as DNA, the CDR3 is TGCAGCGTTGGGACAGTATACACAGATACGCAGTATTTT. V usage is TRBV29-1 and J usage is TRBJ2-3; a possible D gene is TRBD1 (6 bases). This CDR3 comprises 13 residues. With 4 bases removed from V and 2 bases from J, the gap between germline ends came to 10 bases. Germline-derived CDR1 and CDR2 are SQVTM and ANQGSEA.

This clone occurred once. This chain uses TRBV5-6 with TRBJ1-6; 10 nucleotides line up with TRBD1. V was clipped by 4 bases and J by 10 bases; unmatched bases: 8. CDR1 and CDR2 from the germline V gene are SGHDT and YYEEEE. The CDR3 is made up of 15 amino acids. The CDR3 sequence is CASSLRTGGLSPLHF. CDR3 nucleotide sequence: TGTGCCAGCAGCCTCCGGACAGGGGGACTGTCACCCCTCCACTTT.

This chain links TRBV10-3 with TRBJ2-1; 9 nucleotides align to TRBD1. This CDR3 contains 14 residues. Looked up from germline, CDR1 is ENHRY and CDR2 is SYGVKD. V was pared by 6 bases and J by 5 bases, with 5 bases of the junction left unmatched. CDR3 loop: CAIRPGQGNNEQFF. The CDR3, as DNA: TGTGCCATCAGGCCGGGACAGGGAAACAATGAGCAGTTCTTC.

This clone came up once. J is TRBJ2-5 and V is TRBV7-2; no reliable D call. This CDR3 is 14 amino acids long. Trimming pared 8 bases from V and 3 bases from J, leaving 16 bases between. Germline loops: CDR1 SGHTA, CDR2 FQGNSA. Here the CDR3 DNA reads TGTGCCAGCGGCCGGCGACGCCCTGAAGAGACCCAGTACTTC. Its protein product is CASGRRRPEETQYF.

The chain links TRBV4-3 to TRBJ2-5; D is ambiguous. The CDR3 is made up of 13 amino acids. Germline-derived CDR1 and CDR2 are LGHNA and YSLEER. V was cut by 2 bases and J by 7 bases, with 11 bases left in between. The CDR3 nucleotides read TGCGCCAGCAGCCAACTGGGGTATGGGACCCAGTACTTC. It codes for CASSQLGYGTQYF.

This clone was seen just once. This chain uses TRBV11-3 with TRBJ1-1; no definite D call. This CDR3 has 16 amino acids. Trimming left V 5 bases short and J 3 bases short, with 19 bases between. CDR1 and CDR2 from the germline V gene are SGHNT and YENEEA. The CDR3 DNA sequence: TGTGCCAGCAGCGGCGTGTTGAGGGTCGAGGACACTGAAGCTTTCTTT. Its protein product is CASSGVLRVEDTEAFF.

This chain links TRBV18 with TRBJ2-3; tentative D call: TRBD1 (7 bases). The CDR3 spans 16 residues. Germline CDR1 is KGHSH and CDR2 is LQKENI. V lost 4 bases, J lost 2 bases, and 16 bases lay in between. CDR3 DNA sequence: TGTGCCAGCTCACAAGTATCAGGGGGGAACACAGATACGCAGTATTTT. It codes for CASSQVSGGNTDTQYF. Filled out from reference TRBV18 and TRBJ2-3, the complete variable domain reads NAGVMQNPRHLVRRRGQEARLRCSPMKGHSHVYWYRQLPEEGLKFMVYLQKENIIDESGMPKERFSAEFPKEGPSILRIQQVVRGDSAAYFCASSQVSGGNTDTQYFGPGTRLTVL.

The chain joins TRBV14 to TRBJ1-1; D possibly corresponds to TRBD1 (6 bases). V was shortened by 0 bases and J by 4 bases, with 12 bases between the two germline ends. Per germline, CDR1 SGHDN and CDR2 FVKESK. CDR3 size: 15 residues. CDR3 in amino acids: CASSQELAGVTEAFF. CDR3 coding DNA: TGTGCCAGCAGCCAAGAGTTGGCAGGGGTCACTGAAGCTTTCTTT.

The chain has TRBV5-1 and TRBJ2-5, with D perhaps being TRBD1 or TRBD2 (5 bases each). Looked up from germline, CDR1 is SGHRS and CDR2 is YFSETQ. The CDR3 is made up of 16 amino acids. The V and J ends lost 0 bases and 7 bases respectively, with 19 bases between them. As DNA, the CDR3 is TGCGCCAGCAGCTTGGGCCAGATCGGGTTTGGGGGGACCCAGTACTTC. This encodes CASSLGQIGFGGTQYF.

This clone has just a few counts. The gene calls are TRBV18 and TRBJ1-2; TRBD1 matches 7 bases. The CDR3 extends over 13 amino acids. Germline values: CDR1 KGHSH, CDR2 LQKENI. V gave up 8 bases and J gave up 1 base; unmatched junction bases: 4. CDR3 DNA sequence: TGTGCCAGCCGTGGACAGGATAACTATGGCTACACCTTC. Translating gives CASRGQDNYGYTF.

This chain connects TRBV7-2 to TRBJ2-7; 7 bases line up with TRBD1. The CDR3 runs to 13 residues. CDR1 is SGHTA, CDR2 FQGNSA, per germline. The V and J ends lost 4 bases and 1 base, in that order; junction bases with no gene match: 1. CDR3: CASSWGQSYEQYF. Here the CDR3 DNA reads TGTGCCAGCAGCTGGGGACAGTCCTACGAGCAGTACTTC.

CDR3 nucleotides: TGTGCCTGGAGTGTAACACAGGTCTACGAGCAGTACTTC. It is translated as CAWSVTQVYEQYF. The genes are TRBV30 and TRBJ2-7; tentative D call: TRBD1 (5 bases). The CDR3 is made up of 13 amino acids. V lost 0 bases and J lost 3, with 9 bases in between. CDR1 and CDR2 (germline): GTSNPN, SVGIG (reference sequence).

The chain is built from TRBV7-2 and TRBJ1-2; 10 nucleotides line up with TRBD1. Trimming cost V 5 bases and J 4 bases; bases outside gene matches: 7. The germline V gene encodes CDR1 SGHTA and CDR2 FQGNSA. There are 15 residues in the CDR3. DNA for the CDR3: TGTGCCAGCAGCCCTCGGACAGGGGGTGGCTATGGCTACACCTTC. Encoded protein: CASSPRTGGGYGYTF.

Worth noting for this clone: In the same sample, other DNA sequences code for this CDR3. CDR3 nucleotide sequence: TGCAGCGTTGGCGGGCGATACACAGATACGCAGTATTTT. Its protein product is CSVGGRYTDTQYF. V and J are TRBV29-1 and TRBJ2-3, with D possibly being TRBD2 (5 bases). Trimming removed 4 bases at V and 2 bases at J, with 10 bases between. CDR3 length: 13 amino acids. Per germline, CDR1 SQVTM and CDR2 ANQGSEA.

The gene calls are TRBV5-1 and TRBJ1-4, with TRBD1 identical over 7 bases. The CDR3 sequence is 14 residues long. V trimming: 4 bases; J trimming: 8 bases; junction bases outside the gene matches: 8. Germline V gives CDR1 SGHRS, CDR2 YFSETQ. The CDR3 here is CASSIGQGEEKLFF. The CDR3 bases are TGCGCCAGCAGCATCGGTCAGGGGGAAGAAAAACTGTTTTTT. Full variable domain (outside the CDR3, taken from reference TRBV5-1 and TRBJ1-4): KAGVTQTPRYLIKTRGQQVTLSCSPISGHRSVSWYQQTPGQGLQFLFEYFSETQRNKGNFPGRFSGRQFSNSRSEMNVSTLELGDSALYLCASSIGQGEEKLFFGSGTQLSVL.

The chain joins TRBV25-1 to TRBJ2-1, with D possibly being TRBD2 (5 bases). Germline assignment: CDR1 MGHDK and CDR2 SYGVNS. V was pared by 5 bases and J by 0 bases, with 11 bases between. CDR3 length equals 15 residues. The CDR3 region is CASSSGSSSYNEQFF. CDR3 coding DNA: TGTGCCAGCAGTTCTGGGAGCAGCTCCTACAATGAGCAGTTCTTC.

The V and J genes are TRBV25-1 and TRBJ2-1; 8 nucleotides agree with TRBD2. CDR1 is MGHDK and CDR2 is SYGVNS in the germline V gene. The CDR3 consists of 14 residues. V shed 2 bases, J shed 7 bases, and the junction held 4 bases outside the gene matches. CDR3 sequence (DNA): TGTGCCAGCAGTGAACCCGGGGGGGAGAATGAGCAGTTCTTC. Translating gives CASSEPGGENEQFF.

The CDR3 region is CSVEDASALDTDTQYF. As DNA, the CDR3 is TGCAGCGTTGAAGACGCTAGCGCCTTGGACACAGATACGCAGTATTTT. The V gene is TRBV29-1, the J gene TRBJ2-3; D is possibly TRBD2 (6 bases). This CDR3 contains 16 residues. Germline CDR1 and CDR2: SQVTM and ANQGSEA. Trimming took 0 bases from V and 2 from J, leaving 15 bases between them.

The V call is TRBV6-1, the J call TRBJ1-4; 8 bases match TRBD1. The V gene's germline CDR1 is MNHNS and CDR2 SASEGT. J was trimmed by 4 bases and V by 6 bases; bases with no gene match: 4. The CDR3 sequence is 14 residues long. This CDR3 is CASRGQGSNEKLFF. CDR3 in DNA: TGTGCCAGCAGAGGACAGGGTAGTAATGAAAAACTGTTTTTT.

This chain connects TRBV6-5 to TRBJ2-1; tentatively, D is TRBD1 or TRBD2 (6 bases each). CDR3 size: 13 residues. Trimming took off 5 bases at V and 8 bases at J, with 13 bases between the two ends. Per the germline V gene, CDR1 is MNHEY and CDR2 is SVGAGI. The CDR3 DNA follows: TGTGCCAGCAGTCTGTGGGGGGCCGATGAGCAGTTCTTC. Amino acid sequence: CASSLWGADEQFF.

V usage is TRBV19 and J usage is TRBJ2-7; D unclear. Between the trimmed V and J ends, which lost 1 base and 9 bases, there was a span of 10 bases. From germline, CDR1 is LNHDA and CDR2 SQIVND (reference sequence). CDR3 length equals 12 residues. The CDR3 DNA reads TGTGCCAGTAGTATAGGAGAGGCTGGGCAGTACTTC. Amino acids: CASSIGEAGQYF.

The gene calls are TRBV6-6 and TRBJ2-7, with 11 bases that match TRBD2. V dropped 5 bases and J dropped 3; count of bases not matched to a gene: 6. Per germline, CDR1 MNHNY and CDR2 SVGAGI (reference sequence). CDR3 length: 15 residues. CDR3 sequence reads: CASSLLAGGRYEQYF. In DNA, the CDR3 is TGTGCCAGCAGTCTTCTAGCGGGAGGCCGCTACGAGCAGTACTTC.

The rearrangement joins TRBV28 to TRBJ2-6; TRBD1 agrees at 7 bases. Germline V gene data show CDR1 as MDHEN and CDR2 as SYDVKM. The CDR3 totals 15 residues. V lost 6 bases, J lost 4 bases, and 6 bases stayed unmatched. The CDR3 loop is CASRPTGAGANVLTF. In DNA, the CDR3 is TGTGCCAGCAGGCCAACAGGGGCCGGGGCCAACGTCCTGACTTTC.

This clone appeared a single time. Other DNA sequences within the sample encode an identical CDR3. The J gene is TRBJ1-5, the V gene TRBV27; D is unclear. Trimming took 0 bases from V and 2 from J, leaving 5 bases between them. Germline lookup yields CDR1 MNHEY and CDR2 SMNVEV (reference sequence). The CDR3 loop spans 14 amino acids. The CDR3 DNA sequence: TGTGCCAGCAGTTTATCAGGGCGCAATCAGCCCCAGCATTTT. Translated: CASSLSGRNQPQHF.

In DNA form, the CDR3 reads TGTGCCAGCAGCCCACCGGGGCTAGCGGGAGGGGACGAGCAGTACTTC. Translation gives CASSPPGLAGGDEQYF. The V call is TRBV7-2, the J call TRBJ2-7; the match to TRBD2 covers 12 bases. The germline V gene has CDR1 SGHTA and CDR2 FQGNSA. This CDR3 has 16 residues. V lost 5 bases to trimming and J lost 5 bases; unmatched junction nucleotides: 10.